This T cell receptor beta chain was sequenced for a study of blood T cell repertoires in COVID-19. Study at large: Sources were T cells, B-cell-depleted T cells, or PBMCs; the material itself was cDNA or gDNA.

Data came from immunoSEQ multiplex PCR; TCRdb stores just in-frame clones and leaves some out. The sample consists of about 190,000 clones, more than 75% of them appearing once. Regarding this clone: Its ends do not fully match the called genes, so a read error is possible.

CDR3 size: 14 residues. The germline CDR1 and CDR2 sequences are LNHNV and YYDKDF (reference sequence). The genes are TRBV15 and TRBJ2-1; 9 bases are a match to TRBD1. Input material: PBMCs or T cells enriched from blood (not recorded which). The clonotype originates from a woman between 50 and 59 years old with acute COVID-19. The CDR3 DNA sequence: TGTGCCACCAGGCGGGACAGGGAGTACAGTGAGCAGTTCTTC. It codes for CATRRDREYSEQFF.